This TCR beta chain is from a study of immune evolution from preneoplasia to lung adenocarcinoma. General study findings and limits: From normal lung to invasive adenocarcinoma, top clone frequencies appeared to decrease. KRAS-mutant nodules had the highest T cell clonality.

As regards this clone: The antigen is unknown.

Libraries were prepared by immunoSEQ multiplex PCR; TCRdb keeps only in-frame clonotypes and omits some of them. Among about 1,400 clones listed, around 80% were seen once. Patients had resection in Japan or China between about 2014 and 2018. Two lung cancer pathologists independently confirmed each histologic diagnosis. The CDR3 is 13 amino acids. Per the germline V gene, CDR1 is SQVTM and CDR2 is ANQGSEA. Trimming stripped 7 bases from V and 4 bases from J, with 14 bases between. The V and J genes are TRBV29-1 and TRBJ2-1; D not certain. The source of this sequence is a person aged 70 to 85 with lung adenocarcinoma. The sample comprised FFPE atypical adenomatous hyperplasia tissue from the lung. Subset reported: atypical adenomatous hyperplasia (AAH), lung preneoplasia. The CDR3 here is CSGASWDYNEQFF. CDR3 coding DNA: TGCAGCGGGGCCTCTTGGGATTACAATGAGCAGTTCTTC.